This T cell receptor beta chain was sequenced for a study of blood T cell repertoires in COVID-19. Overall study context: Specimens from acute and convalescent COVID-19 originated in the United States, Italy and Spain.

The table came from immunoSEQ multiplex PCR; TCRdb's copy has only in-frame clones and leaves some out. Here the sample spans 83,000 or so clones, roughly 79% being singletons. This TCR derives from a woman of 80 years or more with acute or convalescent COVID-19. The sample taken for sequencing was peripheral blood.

DNA for the CDR3: TGTGCCAGCAGCTTGGGAACTAGCGGGGGCCTCTCCTACAATGAGCAGTTCTTC. This encodes CASSLGTSGGLSYNEQFF. The chain is built from TRBV5-4 and TRBJ2-1; TRBD2 matches 11 bases. Germline lookup yields CDR1 SGHNT and CDR2 YYREEE (reference sequence). The CDR3 consists of 18 residues. V was clipped by 0 bases and J by 0 bases; unmatched bases: 5.